Listed below are T cell receptor beta chains from one sample, sequenced in a study of blood T cell repertoires in COVID-19. Measured with immunoSEQ multiplex PCR; TCRdb has only the in-frame clones, and not every one. This sample has some 140,000 clones, with about 86% found just once. Sequenced sample: peripheral blood. The receptors derive from a woman aged 55 to 70 with active or convalescent COVID-19. The CDR3 runs from the conserved cysteine through the conserved F or W. Each record gives: J gene, D gene, clone size, V gene, CDR3 DNA, CDR3 protein. A D gene is named only where the DNA matches it firmly. Clone size is not always given. Where it is, it says once, few, many or a class for expanded clones.

J: TRBJ1-5; D: NA; size: NA; V: TRBV28; DNA: TGTGCCAGCAGTCCCTCGCGGAGGGGCAGCAATCAGCCCCAGCATTTT; CDR3: CASSPSRRGSNQPQHF
J: TRBJ2-3; D: TRBD2; size: NA; V: TRBV5-1; DNA: TGCGCCAGCAGCTCTTCACTAGCGGGTGAGGCGGATACGCAGTATTTT; CDR3: CASSSSLAGEADTQYF
J: TRBJ1-6; D: NA; size: NA; V: TRBV6-5; DNA: TGTGCCAGCGAGGCGGGTACCTATAATTCACCCCTCCACTTT; CDR3: CASEAGTYNSPLHF
J: TRBJ1-2; D: NA; size: NA; V: TRBV6-1; DNA: TGTGCCAGCAGTGATTCCTCCCGCACCGAGGTACGGTATGGCTACACCTTC; CDR3: CASSDSSRTEVRYGYTF
J: TRBJ2-5; D: TRBD1; size: NA; V: TRBV3-1/TRBV3-2; DNA: TGTGCCAGCAGCCTCCCGGGACAGAAAGAGACCCAGTACTTC; CDR3: CASSLPGQKETQYF
J: TRBJ2-5; D: TRBD2; size: NA; V: TRBV3-1/TRBV3-2; DNA: TGTGCCAGCAGCCCTTCACTAGCGGGGGGCCACGAGACCCAGTACTTC; CDR3: CASSPSLAGGHETQYF
J: TRBJ1-3; D: NA; size: NA; V: TRBV2; DNA: TGTGCCAGCAGTGACGGTAGAAACACCATATATTTT; CDR3: CASSDGRNTIYF
J: TRBJ2-1; D: NA; size: once; V: TRBV11-3; DNA: TGTGCCAGCAGCTTAGACAGGGTCCATGAGCAGTTCTTC; CDR3: CASSLDRVHEQFF
J: TRBJ2-1; D: TRBD2; size: once; V: TRBV11-2; DNA: TGTGCCAGCAGCTTAGGGTGGGGGGGTACCTACAATGAGCAGTTCTTC; CDR3: CASSLGWGGTYNEQFF
J: TRBJ2-2; D: TRBD2; size: NA; V: TRBV27; DNA: TGTGCCAGCAGTTTATTTGCGGGAGGGATCACCGGGGAGCTGTTTTTT; CDR3: CASSLFAGGITGELFF
J: TRBJ1-2; D: TRBD1; size: NA; V: TRBV5-1; DNA: TGCGCCAGCAGCTTGGACGGGACAGGGTGGGATGGCTACACCTTC; CDR3: CASSLDGTGWDGYTF
J: TRBJ2-7; D: NA; size: NA; V: TRBV7-6; DNA: TGTGCCAGCAGCTTAGTGGGCAGCTCCTACGAGCAGTACTTC; CDR3: CASSLVGSSYEQYF
J: TRBJ2-3; D: NA; size: NA; V: TRBV27; DNA: TGTGCCAGCCAGTCCACAGATACGCAGTATTTT; CDR3: CASQSTDTQYF
J: TRBJ2-2; D: NA; size: NA; V: TRBV14; DNA: TGTGCCAGCAGCCAATCCCCGTTCCGGACTGCAAGGACCGGGGAGCTGTTTTTT; CDR3: CASSQSPFRTARTGELFF
J: TRBJ2-2; D: TRBD1; size: NA; V: TRBV7-9; DNA: TGTGCCAGCAGCCTCCCGGGACAGGGGTATGCCGGGGAGCTGTTTTTT; CDR3: CASSLPGQGYAGELFF
J: TRBJ2-2; D: NA; size: NA; V: TRBV28; DNA: TGTGCCAGCACCAATCCGGGTAGCGTCGCGAACACCGGGGAGCTGTTTTTT; CDR3: CASTNPGSVANTGELFF
J: TRBJ1-2; D: NA; size: NA; V: TRBV4-3; DNA: TGCGCCAGCAGCCCGGGGACTGAGTATGGCTACACCTTC; CDR3: CASSPGTEYGYTF
J: TRBJ1-1; D: TRBD1; size: NA; V: TRBV27; DNA: TGTGCCAGCAGTTTATCTACGACAGGGGGCGAAGCTTTCTTT; CDR3: CASSLSTTGGEAFF
J: TRBJ2-3; D: TRBD2; size: NA; V: TRBV7-6; DNA: TGTGCCAGCAGCTTGCCGGGGGGGGCGACAGATACGCAGTATTTT; CDR3: CASSLPGGATDTQYF
J: TRBJ2-2; D: NA; size: NA; V: TRBV5-1; DNA: TGCGCCAGCAGCTTGGAAAGGCAGCGAAACACCGGGGAGCTGTTTTTT; CDR3: CASSLERQRNTGELFF
J: TRBJ2-7; D: NA; size: NA; V: TRBV29-1; DNA: TGCAGCGTTGAAGAGGTTCAGGGGAACGAGCAGTACTTC; CDR3: CSVEEVQGNEQYF
J: TRBJ1-2; D: NA; size: NA; V: TRBV7-8; DNA: TGTGCCAGCAGCTCCGTGGGCAGGTTCCAGGGTGGCTACACCTTC; CDR3: CASSSVGRFQGGYTF
J: TRBJ2-3; D: NA; size: NA; V: TRBV11-3; DNA: TGTGCCAGCAGCTTACAGGGGGGCACTACAGATACGCAGTATTTT; CDR3: CASSLQGGTTDTQYF
J: TRBJ1-1; D: NA; size: NA; V: TRBV6-5; DNA: TGTGCCAGCAGTTACACGAGACAGGCCGGCGGGACTGAAGCTTTCTTT; CDR3: CASSYTRQAGGTEAFF
J: TRBJ1-1; D: TRBD1; size: NA; V: TRBV6-5; DNA: TGTGCCAGCAGTTACTCTTTGACAGGGGACACTGAAGCTTTCTTT; CDR3: CASSYSLTGDTEAFF
J: TRBJ2-3; D: TRBD2; size: NA; V: TRBV10-2; DNA: TGCGCCAGCAGTCCCGTAGCGGGGGGGCATGAAGATACGCAGTATTTT; CDR3: CASSPVAGGHEDTQYF